Detailed here is one TCR beta chain. TCRdb's table, derived via immunoSEQ multiplex PCR, lists solely in-frame clones and lacks some. The sample contains about 330,000 clones, over 70% of which appear only once. V was pared by 0 bases and J by 3 bases, with 6 bases between. Germline values: CDR1 MNHEY, CDR2 SVGEGT. CDR3 length: 13 residues. The sample originates from a study of blood T cell repertoires in COVID-19. The V gene is TRBV6-2 or TRBV6-3, the J gene TRBJ2-7; the D is unclear. The clonotype comes from a woman in her fifties or sixties with acute or convalescent COVID-19. The sequenced material came from peripheral blood. The CDR3 nucleotides read TGTGCCAGCAGTTACTCCCGAGACTACGAGCAGTACTTC. Translating it yields CASSYSRDYEQYF.